What follows are 27 T cell receptor beta chains derived from one specimen sequenced in a study of siplizumab effects on memory and regulatory T cells. Measured with immunoSEQ multiplex PCR; TCRdb has only the in-frame clones, and not every one. The data contain about 50,000 clones, roughly 87% of them seen just once; the ten biggest clones take up 0.3% to 0.45%. The sequenced sample was naive CD8+ T cells sorted from blood. These receptors were collected from a human donor in good health.

This clone came up once. This chain uses TRBV4-1 with TRBJ2-7; 15 nucleotides align to TRBD2. Per the germline V gene, CDR1 is MGHRA and CDR2 is YSYEKL. The junction had 4 bases not matched to a gene; V was cut back by 1 base and J by 3 bases. The CDR3 is 17 residues long. CDR3 sequence reads: CASSQAGLAGGGYEQYF. The DNA of the CDR3 is TGCGCCAGCAGCCAAGCGGGACTAGCGGGAGGCGGCTACGAGCAGTACTTC.

V gene TRBV1 combines with J gene TRBJ2-3; the table's D call, TRBD2, has no DNA check behind it. TRBV1 is shown as a pseudogene. The CDR3 length is 17 residues. CDR3 DNA: TGCACCAGCAGCCAGGTTGGACGGTCTAGCGGGAGTGATACGCAGTATTTT. Residues: CTSSQVGRSSGSDTQYF.

This clone has more than one count but fewer than ten. The CDR3 DNA sequence: TGTGCCAGCAGTCACCGGGAGGCGTGGGAGCAGTACTTC. It is translated as CASSHREAWEQYF. The chain uses TRBV2 and TRBJ2-7; TRBD2 agrees at 7 bases. The CDR3 loop spans 13 amino acids. Looked up from germline, CDR1 is SNHLY and CDR2 is FYNNEI. The ends lost 5 bases at V and 7 bases at J; junction bases unmatched: 8.

This chain uses TRBV2 with TRBJ2-7; 11 bases align to TRBD2. J was trimmed by 0 bases and V by 10 bases; bases with no gene match: 5. CDR1 and CDR2 (germline): SNHLY, FYNNEI. The CDR3 totals 14 residues. The CDR3 region has the DNA TGTGCCATACTAGCGGGGGCCAGCTCCTACGAGCAGTACTTC. Encoded protein: CAILAGASSYEQYF.

The chain has TRBV7-8 and TRBJ2-1, with D possibly TRBD2 on 6 matching bases. This CDR3 has 17 amino acids. The germline CDR1 and CDR2 sequences are SGHVS and FQNEAQ. V dropped 2 bases and J dropped 0 bases, with 14 bases sitting between them. CDR3 protein: CASSLSRDLNSYNEQFF. CDR3 in DNA: TGTGCCAGCAGCTTATCCCGGGACTTAAACTCCTACAATGAGCAGTTCTTC.

Details on this clone: A junction end diverges from the germline sequence, so it may reflect a read error. The genes are TRBV4-1 and TRBJ1-6, with a possible D match to TRBD1 (5 bases). The germline V gene encodes CDR1 MGHRA and CDR2 YSYEKL. The CDR3 is 15 amino acids. The CDR3 reads CASSQGQSFNSPLHF. In DNA, the CDR3 is TGCGCCAGCAGCCAAGGACAGTCCTTTAATTCACCCCTCCACTTT.

The chain is built from TRBV5-4 and TRBJ2-6; the D call may be TRBD1 or TRBD2 (5 bases each). V dropped 4 bases and J dropped 0 bases, with 23 bases sitting between them. Germline V gives CDR1 SGHNT, CDR2 YYREEE (reference sequence). This CDR3 region has 20 residues. This CDR3 is CASSRPEDDRDGSGANVLTF. The CDR3 region has the DNA TGTGCCAGCAGCCGACCCGAGGATGACCGGGACGGCTCTGGGGCCAACGTCCTGACTTTC.

The rearrangement uses TRBV15 and TRBJ1-6; D is ambiguous. V was shortened by 0 bases and J by 5 bases, with 11 bases between the two germline ends. CDR1 and CDR2 (germline): LNHNV, YYDKDF (reference sequence). This CDR3 contains 16 residues. CDR3: CATSRDRSDNNSPLHF. The CDR3 bases are TGTGCCACCAGCAGAGATCGGTCAGATAATAATTCACCCCTCCACTTT.

J is TRBJ1-2 and V is TRBV7-9; D not certain. V gave up 4 bases and J gave up 4 bases, with 22 bases separating them. Germline CDR1 SEHNR, CDR2 FQNEAQ (reference sequence). The CDR3 spans 17 residues. CDR3 sequence reads: CASSSVPIDPAAYGYTF. Written as DNA, the CDR3 is TGTGCCAGCAGCTCCGTCCCAATCGACCCAGCCGCCTATGGCTACACCTTC. The whole variable domain, remainder taken from reference TRBV7-9 and TRBJ1-2, is DTGVSQNPRHKITKRGQNVTFRCDPISEHNRLYWYRQTLGQGPEFLTYFQNEAQLEKSRLLSDRFSAERPKGSFSTLEIQRTEQGDSAMYLCASSSVPIDPAAYGYTFGSGTRLTVV.

The chain employs TRBV7-9 and TRBJ2-5, with 8 positions matching TRBD2. Looked up from germline, CDR1 is SEHNR and CDR2 is FQNEAQ (reference sequence). Unmatched junction bases numbered 8, after V lost 7 bases and J lost 4 bases. This CDR3 is built from 14 residues. This CDR3 is CASTWQRGLETQYF. DNA of the CDR3: TGTGCCAGCACTTGGCAGCGGGGGTTAGAGACCCAGTACTTC.

CDR3 coding DNA: TGTGCCAGCAGACAAGACAGGGGCTCCTACAATGAGCAGTTCTTC. Protein: CASRQDRGSYNEQFF. V and J are TRBV7-6 and TRBJ2-1; TRBD1 matches at 8 bases. Germline V gene lookup returns CDR1 SGHVS and CDR2 FNYEAQ. The CDR3 sequence is 15 residues long. The ends lost 6 bases at V and 0 bases at J; junction bases unmatched: 4. The full variable domain, with the rest looked up from reference TRBV7-6 and TRBJ2-1, is GAGVSQSPRYKVTKRGQDVALRCDPISGHVSLYWYRQALGQGPEFLTYFNYEAQQDKSGLPNDRFSAERPEGSISTLTIQRTEQRDSAMYRCASRQDRGSYNEQFFGPGTRLTVL.

The chain uses TRBV7-2 and TRBJ2-7, with a tentative D call TRBD2 (6 bases). Germline loops: CDR1 SGHTA, CDR2 FQGNSA. The CDR3 totals 14 residues. V lost 7 bases, J lost 3 bases, and 16 bases lay in between. The CDR3 sequence: CASNPSGTFYEQYF. The DNA for the CDR3 is TGTGCCAGCAACCCTTCCGGGACTTTCTACGAGCAGTACTTC.

The chain has TRBV27 and TRBJ2-1; a weak D match, TRBD2 (6 bases). Germline-derived CDR1 and CDR2 are MNHEY and SMNVEV (reference sequence). Between the trimmed V and J ends, which lost 6 bases and 0 bases, there was a span of 12 bases. The CDR3 has 15 amino acids. The CDR3 DNA follows: TGTGCCAGCAGACCGGGACTTAGCTCCTACAATGAGCAGTTCTTC. This gives the protein CASRPGLSSYNEQFF.

The J gene is TRBJ2-7, the V gene TRBV27; 7 bases are shared with TRBD1. Trimming took 0 bases from V and 3 from J; bases not matched to a gene: 5. The CDR3 consists of 15 residues. Germline V gene lookup returns CDR1 MNHEY and CDR2 SMNVEV (reference sequence). The CDR3 reads CASSLSWQGVYEQYF. The DNA of the CDR3 is TGTGCCAGCAGTTTATCGTGGCAGGGGGTCTACGAGCAGTACTTC.

V and J are TRBV5-1 and TRBJ2-7; D is uncertain. The germline V gene encodes CDR1 SGHRS and CDR2 YFSETQ. V lost 0 bases and J 5 bases, leaving 15 bases between the germline ends. The CDR3 contains 15 residues. Written as DNA, the CDR3 is TGCGCCAGCAGCTTGGTAGGGTCCCAGGTCCACGAGCAGTACTTC. This codes for CASSLVGSQVHEQYF.

The chain links TRBV15 to TRBJ2-7; D call uncertain. The CDR3 covers 14 residues. Between the trimmed V and J ends, which lost 1 base and 6 bases, there was a span of 13 bases. The germline V gene encodes CDR1 LNHNV and CDR2 YYDKDF (reference sequence). The CDR3 nucleotides are TGTGCCACCAGCAGAGGGGTAGGCCCCACCGAGCAGTACTTC. Amino acids: CATSRGVGPTEQYF. The full variable domain, completed using reference TRBV15 and TRBJ2-7, is DAMVIQNPRYQVTQFGKPVTLSCSQTLNHNVMYWYQQKSSQAPKLLFHYYDKDFNNEADTPDNFQSRRPNTSFCFLDIRSPGLGDTAMYLCATSRGVGPTEQYFGPGTRLTVT.

This clone was seen a single time. The chain couples TRBV5-4 to TRBJ1-1; 8 bases match TRBD1. CDR1 is SGHNT and CDR2 is YYREEE in the germline V gene (reference sequence). The ends lost 7 bases at V and 4 bases at J; junction bases unmatched: 9. The CDR3 consists of 14 residues. The CDR3 DNA reads TGTGCCAGCTTCTCAGGGGGCGCGGTCACTGAAGCTTTCTTT. Its protein is CASFSGGAVTEAFF.

This chain links TRBV19 with TRBJ2-6; D remains unclear. The V gene's germline CDR1 is LNHDA and CDR2 SQIVND (reference sequence). The CDR3 length is 13 residues. The V end was cut by 3 bases, the J end by 3 bases, with 3 bases between. The DNA of the CDR3 is TGTGCCAGTAGTATGAATGGGGCCAACGTCCTGACTTTC. Translating gives CASSMNGANVLTF. Looking up the rest from reference TRBV19 and TRBJ2-6 gives the full variable domain: DGGITQSPKYLFRKEGQNVTLSCEQNLNHDAMYWYRQDPGQGLRLIYYSQIVNDFQKGDIAEGYSVSREKKESFPLTVTSAQKNPTAFYLCASSMNGANVLTFGAGSRLTVL.

The chain carries TRBV6-1 and TRBJ1-5, with D unresolved. V shed 2 bases and J shed 3 bases, with 5 bases lying between them. The germline gives CDR1 MNHNS, CDR2 SASEGT. The CDR3 consists of 13 residues. CDR3 DNA: TGTGCCAGCAGTGAATGGCCCAATCAGCCCCAGCATTTT. Protein sequence: CASSEWPNQPQHF.

This chain links TRBV2 with TRBJ2-1; 11 positions match TRBD2. Per germline, CDR1 SNHLY and CDR2 FYNNEI. The CDR3 runs to 14 residues. With V trimmed by 8 bases and J by 5 bases, 5 bases remained unmatched. CDR3 sequence: CASGGTSGDNEQFF. Here the CDR3 DNA reads TGTGCCAGCGGTGGGACTAGCGGCGACAATGAGCAGTTCTTC. Full variable domain (outside the CDR3, taken from reference TRBV2 and TRBJ2-1): EPEVTQTPSHQVTQMGQEVILRCVPISNHLYFYWYRQILGQKVEFLVSFYNNEISEKSEIFDDQFSVERPDGSNFTLKIRSTKLEDSAMYFCASGGTSGDNEQFFGPGTRLTVL.

J is TRBJ1-1 and V is TRBV5-1; D remains unclear. Germline-derived CDR1 and CDR2 are SGHRS and YFSETQ. The CDR3 is 14 residues long. Deletions cut 8 bases from V and 4 bases from J, with 18 bases between. The CDR3 bases are TGCGCCAGTCCTTCCCCCTCGCTCGGCACTGAAGCTTTCTTT. This codes for CASPSPSLGTEAFF.

The chain joins TRBV4-1 to TRBJ2-1; 8 bases are a match to TRBD2. Germline trimming cut 3 bases from V and 4 bases from J; bases unmatched to any gene: 8. The CDR3 is 16 residues long. Germline CDR1 is MGHRA and CDR2 is YSYEKL. CDR3 residues: CASSQPGLDHYNEQFF. CDR3 sequence (DNA): TGCGCCAGCAGCCAGCCGGGACTAGACCATTACAATGAGCAGTTCTTC.

The chain is built from TRBV19 and TRBJ1-1, with 11 bases identical to TRBD1. In germline, CDR1 is LNHDA, CDR2 SQIVND (reference sequence). Trimming removed 5 bases from V and 3 bases from J; junction bases left unmatched: 5. This CDR3 is 15 amino acids long. The CDR3 spells CASSLLGQGDTEAFF. DNA of the CDR3: TGTGCCAGTAGTCTGTTGGGACAGGGGGACACTGAAGCTTTCTTT.

The chain carries TRBV7-9 and TRBJ2-3; no definite D call. The CDR3 is 12 amino acids. Germline values: CDR1 SEHNR, CDR2 FQNEAQ (reference sequence). V lost 6 bases, J lost 2 bases, and 6 bases lay in between. CDR3 sequence: CASSWYTDTQYF. The CDR3 DNA reads as TGTGCCAGCAGTTGGTACACAGATACGCAGTATTTT.

V and J are TRBV6-4 and TRBJ1-1; unclear D gene. The CDR3 extends over 14 amino acids. V lost 3 bases and J 4 bases, leaving 12 bases between the germline ends. Germline loops: CDR1 MRHNA, CDR2 SNTAGT. In DNA, the CDR3 is TGTGCCAGCAGTGAATCAGTGGAGACCACTGAAGCTTTCTTT. Amino acids: CASSESVETTEAFF.

J is TRBJ2-1 and V is TRBV7-9; TRBD2 is a possible D gene (5 bases). CDR1 and CDR2 from the germline V gene are SEHNR and FQNEAQ (reference sequence). The CDR3 spans 13 residues. V lost 8 bases to trimming and J lost 5 bases, with 13 bases between them. Here the CDR3 DNA reads TGTGCCAGCTTACTAGTTGCGGACAATGAGCAGTTCTTC. Amino acid sequence: CASLLVADNEQFF.

The chain employs TRBV5-1 and TRBJ2-7; D is undetermined. The CDR3 spans 13 residues. Germline CDR1 is SGHRS and CDR2 is YFSETQ. Trimming shortened V by 0 bases and J by 3 bases, and 7 bases separated the two germline ends. CDR3 in amino acids: CASSLGDGYEQYF. Here the CDR3 DNA reads TGCGCCAGCAGCTTGGGAGACGGCTACGAGCAGTACTTC. Full variable domain (missing parts from reference TRBV5-1 and TRBJ2-7): KAGVTQTPRYLIKTRGQQVTLSCSPISGHRSVSWYQQTPGQGLQFLFEYFSETQRNKGNFPGRFSGRQFSNSRSEMNVSTLELGDSALYLCASSLGDGYEQYFGPGTRLTVT.